Each of the 19 T cell receptor beta chains below was sequenced from the same sample in a study of blood T cell repertoires in COVID-19. TCRdb keeps only in-frame clones here, not all; method: immunoSEQ multiplex PCR. The table shows under 150,000 clones, with 80% to 85% occurring only once. The sequenced material came from peripheral blood. These receptors all stem from an older woman with active or convalescent COVID-19.

The rearrangement joins TRBV27 to TRBJ1-5, with D possibly matching TRBD1 (6 bases). The CDR3 consists of 14 residues. The V end lost 10 bases, the J end lost 6 bases, and 19 bases lay between the germline ends. In germline, CDR1 is MNHEY, CDR2 SMNVEV (reference sequence). The CDR3 DNA is TGTGCCACTAAGTGGTACAGGGCCCCTCAGCCCCAGCATTTT. The encoded protein is CATKWYRAPQPQHF.

J is TRBJ2-7 and V is TRBV28; TRBD1 is a possible D gene (5 bases). Trimming left V 5 bases short and J 0 bases short, with 14 bases between. CDR3 length equals 15 residues. Germline CDR1 reads MDHEN; CDR2 reads SYDVKM. CDR3 protein: CASSTGDSSSYEQYV. The CDR3 DNA reads as TGTGCCAGCAGTACAGGAGACAGTAGCTCCTACGAGCAGTACGTC.

This sequence joins TRBV27 and TRBJ1-2; D may be TRBD1 (6 bases). Trimming removed 3 bases from V and 2 bases from J, with 10 bases in between. Germline V gene data show CDR1 as MNHEY and CDR2 as SMNVEV (reference sequence). This CDR3 has 14 residues. The chain's CDR3 is CASSLRGSNYGYTF. As DNA, the CDR3 is TGTGCCAGCAGTTTGAGGGGGTCCAACTATGGCTACACCTTC.

The chain uses TRBV7-9 and TRBJ2-7; TRBD1 might be the D (6 bases). The germline CDR1 and CDR2 sequences are SEHNR and FQNEAQ (reference sequence). Trimming pared 6 bases from V and 4 bases from J, leaving 16 bases between. This CDR3 has 14 amino acids. CDR3 bases: TGTGCCAGCAGGTCAGGGGTCACCCCATACGAGCAGTACTTC. Amino acid sequence: CASRSGVTPYEQYF.

The J gene is TRBJ2-5, the V gene TRBV7-2, with unresolved D. V was pared by 6 bases and J by 2 bases, with 10 bases between. The CDR3 is made up of 13 amino acids. The V gene's germline CDR1 is SGHTA and CDR2 FQGNSA. This CDR3 reads CASSRSLQETQYF. CDR3 coding DNA: TGTGCCAGCAGTAGATCTCTACAAGAGACCCAGTACTTC.

The chain couples TRBV5-4 to TRBJ2-5; 7 nucleotides line up with TRBD1. Losses at the gene ends were 4 bases for V and 0 bases for J; bases not matched to a gene: 3. This CDR3 has 14 residues. The germline V gene encodes CDR1 SGHNT and CDR2 YYREEE (reference sequence). In nucleotides, the CDR3 is TGTGCCAGCAGCCCGGACAGGTACCAAGAGACCCAGTACTTC. Its translation: CASSPDRYQETQYF.

This clone was seen a single time. V is TRBV13 and J is TRBJ2-7, with 9 positions matching TRBD1. The junction had 3 bases not matched to a gene; V was cut back by 3 bases and J by 6 bases. The CDR3 loop spans 13 amino acids. Germline CDR1 PRHDT, CDR2 FYEKMQ (reference sequence). In DNA form, the CDR3 reads TGTGCCAGCAGCTTGGGGACAGGGTTCGAGCAGTACTTC. Translating it yields CASSLGTGFEQYF. The full variable domain, its missing parts supplied by reference TRBV13 and TRBJ2-7, is AAGVIQSPRHLIKEKRETATLKCYPIPRHDTVYWYQQGPGQDPQFLISFYEKMQSDKGSIPDRFSAQQFSDYHSELNMSSLELGDSALYFCASSLGTGFEQYFGPGTRLTVT.

The gene calls are TRBV9 and TRBJ2-7; D remains ambiguous. Trimming took off 3 bases at V and 0 bases at J, with 10 bases between the two ends. CDR1 SGDLS and CDR2 YYNGEE come from the germline V gene. CDR3 length: 14 residues. CDR3 loop: CASSADSLSYEQYF. The CDR3 nucleotides read TGTGCCAGCAGCGCCGACTCGCTCTCCTACGAGCAGTACTTC.

The chain couples TRBV18 to TRBJ2-7, with TRBD1 identical over 8 bases. The CDR3 covers 16 residues. With 0 bases clipped from V and 2 bases from J, the junction kept 6 bases outside the gene matches. The germline CDR1 and CDR2 sequences are KGHSH and LQKENI. This CDR3 reads CASSPPDRANPYEQYF. Here the CDR3 DNA reads TGTGCCAGCTCACCACCGGACAGGGCGAATCCCTACGAGCAGTACTTC. Full variable domain (remainder filled in from reference TRBV18 and TRBJ2-7): NAGVMQNPRHLVRRRGQEARLRCSPMKGHSHVYWYRQLPEEGLKFMVYLQKENIIDESGMPKERFSAEFPKEGPSILRIQQVVRGDSAAYFCASSPPDRANPYEQYFGPGTRLTVT.

This chain links TRBV4-2 with TRBJ1-2; D perhaps matches TRBD1 (5 bases). CDR3 length: 17 amino acids. V was trimmed by 0 bases and J by 4 bases, leaving 18 bases between them. Germline V gene lookup returns CDR1 LGHNA and CDR2 YNFKEQ. CDR3 coding DNA: TGTGCCAGCAGCCAAGATCTAACCATCCAGGGTCGCTATGGCTACACCTTC. Residues: CASSQDLTIQGRYGYTF.

This chain uses TRBV5-1 with TRBJ1-3; 7 positions agree with TRBD1. Germline CDR1 and CDR2: SGHRS and YFSETQ. V shed 4 bases and J 8 bases; nucleotides not matched to a gene: 12. CDR3 size: 15 residues. The CDR3 is CASSLDRARTDTIYF. In nucleotides, the CDR3 is TGCGCCAGCAGCCTCGACAGGGCGAGGACGGACACCATATATTTT.

The chain recombines TRBV19 with TRBJ1-6; D is perhaps TRBD1 (5 bases). Germline CDR1 reads LNHDA; CDR2 reads SQIVND (reference sequence). The CDR3 has 14 residues. Trimming shortened V by 5 bases and J by 6 bases, and 11 bases separated the two germline ends. The CDR3, as DNA: TGTGCCAGTAGTTTGGGGCAAGTTAATTCACCCCTCCACTTT. Residues: CASSLGQVNSPLHF. Full variable domain (outside the CDR3, taken from reference TRBV19 and TRBJ1-6): DGGITQSPKYLFRKEGQNVTLSCEQNLNHDAMYWYRQDPGQGLRLIYYSQIVNDFQKGDIAEGYSVSREKKESFPLTVTSAQKNPTAFYLCASSLGQVNSPLHFGNGTRLTVT.

The rearrangement uses TRBV7-9 and TRBJ2-3, with D perhaps matching TRBD1 (6 bases). Trimming stripped 10 bases from V and 2 bases from J, with 19 bases between. Per germline, CDR1 SEHNR and CDR2 FQNEAQ (reference sequence). CDR3 length: 15 residues. For the CDR3, the DNA is TGTGCCAATCCTCCGGGACAAACCCCCACAGATACGCAGTATTTT. Amino acid sequence: CANPPGQTPTDTQYF.

The chain employs TRBV27 and TRBJ1-1; 7 bases fit TRBD1. This CDR3 has 15 amino acids. Germline lookup yields CDR1 MNHEY and CDR2 SMNVEV (reference sequence). With 5 bases clipped from V and 0 bases from J, the junction kept 6 bases outside the gene matches. The CDR3 here is CASSASTGLNTEAFF. CDR3 coding DNA: TGTGCCAGCAGTGCCTCGACAGGGCTGAACACTGAAGCTTTCTTT.

The rearrangement uses TRBV19 and TRBJ1-3; the match to TRBD1 covers 10 bases. The CDR3 runs 18 residues. CDR1 LNHDA and CDR2 SQIVND come from the germline V gene (reference sequence). V lost 8 bases, J lost 4 bases, and 17 bases stayed unmatched. The CDR3 sequence: CASGVPGQGWTLGNTIYF. CDR3 DNA: TGTGCCAGTGGCGTCCCGGGACAGGGGTGGACCCTCGGAAACACCATATATTTT.

This chain connects TRBV29-1 to TRBJ2-3; 9 bases are shared with TRBD2. The CDR3 has 15 amino acids. The trim removed 4 bases at V and 2 bases at J, leaving 7 bases unmatched. Germline CDR1 and CDR2: SQVTM and ANQGSEA. In DNA, the CDR3 is TGCAGCGTTGGGGGCGGGAGGGGAAACACAGATACGCAGTATTTT. It translates to CSVGGGRGNTDTQYF.

The chain couples TRBV6-2 or TRBV6-3 to TRBJ1-1, with 8 bases that match TRBD1. The germline V gene has CDR1 MNHEY and CDR2 SVGEGT. With 1 base clipped from V and 4 bases from J, the junction kept 2 bases outside the gene matches. This CDR3 is built from 14 residues. DNA for the CDR3: TGTGCCAGCAGTTACTTTGGACAGGGCACTGAAGCTTTCTTT. As protein: CASSYFGQGTEAFF.

The chain recombines TRBV5-6 with TRBJ1-2; no clear D gene. The CDR3 runs 15 residues. V was clipped by 2 bases and J by 5 bases, with 16 bases between them. Germline assignment: CDR1 SGHDT and CDR2 YYEEEE. As DNA, the CDR3 is TGTGCCAGCAGCTTCTTTGACGAGGGCGGGTATGGCTACACCTTC. Residues: CASSFFDEGGYGYTF.

This chain uses TRBV5-5 with TRBJ2-7; no definite D call. There are 12 residues in the CDR3. CDR1 SGHKS and CDR2 YYEKEE come from the germline V gene (reference sequence). V lost 4 bases and J 4 bases, leaving 9 bases between the germline ends. The CDR3 reads CASSRNLYEQYF. The DNA for the CDR3 is TGTGCCAGCAGCCGTAACCTATACGAGCAGTACTTC.